Listed below are T cell receptor beta chains from one sample, sequenced in a study of T cell repertoires in cytomegalovirus infection. No cognate antigen is known for these TCRs. TCRdb recomputed calls from the reads with MiXCR, one row per CDR3 protein. The sample comprises around 570,000 distinct CDR3 sequences, around two fifths of which are singletons, and about 46% rests with the top ten. Sequencing used cultured PBMCs, obtained from culture after CMV antigen stimulation. These receptors were obtained from a human donor in good health (CMV status not recorded). Some clones in this sample may be carry-over from other donors' samples. The CDR3 runs from the conserved cysteine through the conserved F or W. The D gene is left open where the match is weak. The size field is filled for only some rows; it gives once, few, many or a size class.

J: TRBJ1-2
D: TRBD1
V: TRBV6-6
length: 16
size: -
DNA: TGTGCCAGCAGTTACTCGCTTGGGGGACAGACCTCCGGCTACACCTTC
CDR3: CASSYSLGGQTSGYTF

J: TRBJ2-7
D: -
V: TRBV20-1
length: 11
size: once
DNA: TGCAGTGCTAGAGAAAGTTACGAGCAGTACTTC
CDR3: CSARESYEQYF

J: TRBJ2-5
D: -
V: TRBV6-2/TRBV6-3
length: 16
size: -
DNA: TGTGCCAGCAGTTCCCGGTGGGAAGACCCCCAAGAGACCCAGTACTTC
CDR3: CASSSRWEDPQETQYF

J: TRBJ1-3
D: -
V: TRBV20-1
length: 13
size: -
DNA: TGCAGTGCTAGAGAGGGTTCTGGAAACACCATATATTTT
CDR3: CSAREGSGNTIYF

J: TRBJ2-1
D: -
V: TRBV6-5
length: 10
size: few
DNA: TGTGCCAGCACCGGGGATGAGCAGTTCTTC
CDR3: CASTGDEQFF

J: TRBJ2-2
D: TRBD2
V: TRBV6-2/TRBV6-3
length: 15
size: few
DNA: TGTGCCAGCAGGAGAGCGGGAGGGCAGGCCGGGGAGCTGTTTTTT
CDR3: CASRRAGGQAGELFF

J: TRBJ2-5
D: -
V: TRBV5-4
length: 15
size: few
DNA: TGTGCCAGCAGCAGCAGGGGCCAGCGGGTGGAGACCCAGTACTTC
CDR3: CASSSRGQRVETQYF

J: TRBJ2-2
D: TRBD2
V: TRBV7-2
length: 14
size: many
DNA: TGTGCCAGCAGCCCAGGGCTAGCGGACGGGGAGCTGTTTTTT
CDR3: CASSPGLADGELFF

J: TRBJ1-6
D: -
V: TRBV2
length: 13
size: -
DNA: TGTGCCAGCACGGCAAACTATAATTCACCCCTCCACTTT
CDR3: CASTANYNSPLHF

J: TRBJ2-5
D: -
V: TRBV27
length: 14
size: -
DNA: TGTGCCAGCACTCTATTAGGCGCCCAAGAGACCCAGTACTTC
CDR3: CASTLLGAQETQYF

J: TRBJ1-5
D: -
V: TRBV2
length: 15
size: -
DNA: TGTGCCAGCAGTGATCACGGGGATAGCAATCAGCCCCAGCATTTT
CDR3: CASSDHGDSNQPQHF

J: TRBJ1-1
D: -
V: TRBV7-2
length: 16
size: -
DNA: TGTGCCAGCAGCTTAATCCCAGGGAGGCGGAACACTGAAGCTTTCTTT
CDR3: CASSLIPGRRNTEAFF

J: TRBJ2-3
D: -
V: TRBV7-2
length: 14
size: many
DNA: TGTGCCAGCAGCTTAGACATAAGCACAGATACGCAGTATTTT
CDR3: CASSLDISTDTQYF

J: TRBJ2-3
D: TRBD2
V: TRBV6-1
length: 17
size: -
DNA: TGTGCCAGCAGTCGATTAGCGGGAGGGCCAGGCACAGATACGCAGTATTTT
CDR3: CASSRLAGGPGTDTQYF

J: TRBJ2-7
D: -
V: TRBV5-5
length: 12
size: few
DNA: TGTGCCAGCAGCTATTCACTAGACGAGCAGTACTTC
CDR3: CASSYSLDEQYF

J: TRBJ2-3
D: TRBD1
V: TRBV7-2
length: 16
size: many
DNA: TGTGCCAGCAGCTTAGCCCCAGGGGGCGGGACAGATACGCAGTATTTT
CDR3: CASSLAPGGGTDTQYF

J: TRBJ1-1
D: -
V: TRBV19
length: 16
size: -
DNA: TGTGCCAGTAGCCGAGGACTCACCTACGGGGGCACTGAAGCTTTCTTT
CDR3: CASSRGLTYGGTEAFF

J: TRBJ2-3
D: -
V: TRBV7-2
length: 14
size: few
DNA: TGTGCCAGCAGCCTTACCAGGGGCGGAGATACGCAGTATTTT
CDR3: CASSLTRGGDTQYF

J: TRBJ1-1
D: -
V: TRBV10-2
length: 12
size: once
DNA: TGCGCCAGCAGGGTTAAGAACACTGAAGCTTTCTTT
CDR3: CASRVKNTEAFF

J: TRBJ2-2
D: -
V: TRBV19
length: 17
size: -
DNA: TGTGCCAGTAGTATCACGACGGGAATGGCGAACACCGGGGAGCTGTTTTTT
CDR3: CASSITTGMANTGELFF

J: TRBJ2-3
D: TRBD2
V: TRBV7-2
length: 16
size: few
DNA: TGTGCCAGCAGCCCCCGGGGGACTAGCGTCCCGGATACGCAGTATTTT
CDR3: CASSPRGTSVPDTQYF

J: TRBJ2-1
D: -
V: TRBV7-2
length: 14
size: -
DNA: TGTGCCAGCAGCTTAGCGGGCCCAGGCAATGAGCAGTTCTTC
CDR3: CASSLAGPGNEQFF

J: TRBJ1-1
D: -
V: TRBV19
length: 14
size: -
DNA: TGTGCCAGTAACCCTGCGGGGGCCGACACTGAAGCTTTCTTT
CDR3: CASNPAGADTEAFF

J: TRBJ2-7
D: TRBD1
V: TRBV7-2
length: 14
size: many
DNA: TGTGCCAGCAGCTTAGGGACAGGTCTCTACGAGCAGTACTTC
CDR3: CASSLGTGLYEQYF

J: TRBJ2-5
D: -
V: TRBV4-1
length: 13
size: few
DNA: TGCGCCAGCAGCCAAGCCCCCCCGGAGACCCAGTACTTC
CDR3: CASSQAPPETQYF

J: TRBJ2-2
D: -
V: TRBV7-9
length: 14
size: -
DNA: TGTGCCAGCAGCTTAGGCAGTCCTACCGGGGAGCTGTTTTTT
CDR3: CASSLGSPTGELFF

J: TRBJ2-1
D: -
V: TRBV7-6
length: 12
size: -
DNA: TGTGCCAGCAGCCCGATGTCAGGGATTCAGTTCTTC
CDR3: CASSPMSGIQFF

J: TRBJ2-7
D: -
V: TRBV20-1
length: 13
size: -
DNA: TGCAGTGCCTGGGACGGCTGGACGAACGAGCAGTACTTC
CDR3: CSAWDGWTNEQYF

J: TRBJ2-7
D: -
V: TRBV18
length: 14
size: -
DNA: TGTGCCAGCTCACCCTCGGGAATCCTTGGCGAGCAGTACTTC
CDR3: CASSPSGILGEQYF

J: TRBJ2-3
D: -
V: TRBV4-1
length: 18
size: -
DNA: TGCGCCAGCAGCCCAAGGGGACAACGGGTGAGAAGCACAGATACGCAGTATTTT
CDR3: CASSPRGQRVRSTDTQYF

J: TRBJ2-7
D: -
V: TRBV4-3
length: 14
size: -
DNA: TGCGCCAGCAGCCAAGAGCCTCTCTCCTACGAGCAGTACTTC
CDR3: CASSQEPLSYEQYF

J: TRBJ2-7
D: -
V: TRBV27
length: 15
size: -
DNA: TGTGCCAGCAGACCCGAAACTGCCCCTGACTACGAGCAGTACTTC
CDR3: CASRPETAPDYEQYF

J: TRBJ2-3
D: -
V: TRBV7-9
length: 14
size: -
DNA: TGTGCCAGCAGCTTAGCGGGCCATCTGGATACGCAGTATTTT
CDR3: CASSLAGHLDTQYF

J: TRBJ1-1
D: -
V: TRBV7-9
length: 16
size: -
DNA: TGTGCCAGCAGCGGTCCTCAGGGATTCTCTCGAACTGAAGCTTTCTTT
CDR3: CASSGPQGFSRTEAFF

J: TRBJ2-1
D: -
V: TRBV12-3/TRBV12-4
length: 12
size: few
DNA: TGTGCCAGCAGCCCGGACAGTGGGGAGCAGTTCTTC
CDR3: CASSPDSGEQFF

J: TRBJ2-7
D: TRBD2
V: TRBV7-8
length: 15
size: many
DNA: TGTGCCAGCAGCCCCGTCGGGGGGGCATCCTACGAGCAGTACTTC
CDR3: CASSPVGGASYEQYF

J: TRBJ2-5
D: TRBD2
V: TRBV27
length: 13
size: -
DNA: TGTGCCAGCCAGCGGGGGCTGCAAGAGACCCAGTACTTC
CDR3: CASQRGLQETQYF

J: TRBJ2-1
D: -
V: TRBV5-5
length: 15
size: -
DNA: TGTGCCAGCAGCTTGGCCCGGGGTTGGTTGAATGAGCAGTTCTTC
CDR3: CASSLARGWLNEQFF

J: TRBJ2-1
D: TRBD2
V: TRBV6-1
length: 14
size: -
DNA: TGTGCCAGCATTCTAGCGGGGGCACAGGGTGAGCAGTTCTTC
CDR3: CASILAGAQGEQFF

J: TRBJ2-1
D: -
V: TRBV4-1
length: 17
size: -
DNA: TGCGCCAGCAGCCCGCGGATTGTAGCGGCCTCCTACAATGAGCAGTTCTTC
CDR3: CASSPRIVAASYNEQFF

J: TRBJ1-1
D: -
V: TRBV13
length: 16
size: -
DNA: TGTGCCAGCAGCCAAAGCCGATGGGGGGGGAACACTGAAGCTTTCTTT
CDR3: CASSQSRWGGNTEAFF

J: TRBJ2-1
D: -
V: TRBV7-2
length: 15
size: -
DNA: TGTGCCAGCAGCTCCATCCCCTACTCCTACAATGAGCAGTTCTTC
CDR3: CASSSIPYSYNEQFF

J: TRBJ2-1
D: TRBD1
V: TRBV12-3/TRBV12-4
length: 14
size: -
DNA: TGTGCCAGCAGACAGGGGCCCCGGTTCAATGAGCAGTTCTTC
CDR3: CASRQGPRFNEQFF

J: TRBJ1-1
D: -
V: TRBV7-2
length: 13
size: few
DNA: TGTGCCAGCAGCTCCGGACGAGACACTGAAGCTTTCTTT
CDR3: CASSSGRDTEAFF

J: TRBJ2-1
D: -
V: TRBV7-9
length: 11
size: -
DNA: TGTGCCAGCAGTGAACAGGGCCTCCAGTTCTTC
CDR3: CASSEQGLQFF

J: TRBJ1-4
D: TRBD1
V: TRBV27
length: 13
size: -
DNA: TGTGCCAGCAGGGGGGACAGGGGAGAAAAACTGTTTTTT
CDR3: CASRGDRGEKLFF

J: TRBJ2-1
D: TRBD2
V: TRBV20-1
length: 15
size: -
DNA: TGCAGTGCGGGGACTAGCGGGGGGGCCTACAATGAGCAGTTCTTC
CDR3: CSAGTSGGAYNEQFF

J: TRBJ2-5
D: TRBD2
V: TRBV5-6
length: 16
size: -
DNA: TGTGCCAGCAGCCAAATGCCTAGCGGGGGCCGGGAGACCCAGTACTTC
CDR3: CASSQMPSGGRETQYF

J: TRBJ1-6
D: -
V: TRBV7-2
length: 14
size: few
DNA: TGTGCCAGCAGCCCCGTCAGCGCTAATTCACCCCTCCACTTT
CDR3: CASSPVSANSPLHF

J: TRBJ1-3
D: -
V: TRBV19
length: 15
size: -
DNA: TGTGCCAGTAGTACGGGGACCGCCTCTGGAAACACCATATATTTT
CDR3: CASSTGTASGNTIYF